Presented here are 14 T cell receptor beta chains from one specimen sequenced in a study of human T cells and chemical hapten exposure. TCRdb reprocessed the RACE reads with MiXCR, giving one entry per CDR3 protein. This table has tens of thousands of distinct CDR3 sequences, about 5.5% appearing once. Time point given: healthy volunteer bleed at 6 weeks. The total RNA was obtained from whole blood that was not fractionated. Sequences were obtained from whole blood. Receptors originate from a human donor in good health. Some clones in this sample may be carry-over from other donors' samples.

This clonotype has a count of ten or more. The chain is built from TRBV3-1 and TRBJ2-5, with TRBD2 identical over 10 bases. Trimming at V came to 0 bases and at J to 4 bases, leaving 11 bases not matched to a gene. Germline V lookup: CDR1 LGHDT, CDR2 YNNKEL (reference sequence). This CDR3 has 18 amino acids. The CDR3 nucleotides read TGTGCCAGCAGCCAAGACGGGGGAGCGGGAGGGCCCAGAGAGACCCAGTACTTC. It translates to CASSQDGGAGGPRETQYF.

In this sample, this clonotype turned up a few times. The DNA for the CDR3 is TGTGCCAGCGGGCAAGGTAACACTGAAGCTTTCTTT. It codes for CASGQGNTEAFF. The chain uses TRBV2 and TRBJ1-1; D is undetermined. Between the trimmed V and J ends, which lost 8 bases and 2 bases, there was a span of 9 bases. Looked up from germline, CDR1 is SNHLY and CDR2 is FYNNEI. CDR3 length equals 12 residues.

The V gene is TRBV14, the J gene TRBJ1-4; D gene ambiguous. Trimming took 5 bases from V and 6 from J, leaving 13 bases between them. This CDR3 is built from 14 residues. Germline CDR1 SGHDN, CDR2 FVKESK. This CDR3 is CASSSDTYYEKLFF. The CDR3 DNA is TGTGCCAGCAGCAGTGACACCTACTATGAAAAACTGTTTTTT. The full variable domain, in which reference TRBV14 and TRBJ1-4 provide the parts outside the CDR3, is EAGVTQFPSHSVIEKGQTVTLRCDPISGHDNLYWYRRVMGKEIKFLLHFVKESKQDESGMPNNRFLAERTGGTYSTLKVQPAELEDSGVYFCASSSDTYYEKLFFGSGTQLSVL.

This clonotype was seen a few times. This sequence joins TRBV7-2 and TRBJ1-1; 7 bases agree with TRBD1. Germline V lookup: CDR1 SGHTA, CDR2 FQGNSA. This CDR3 spans 16 amino acids. Unmatched junction bases numbered 5, after V lost 1 base and J lost 0 bases. Here the CDR3 DNA reads TGTGCCAGCAGCTTAGAGGGACAGATATTGAACACTGAAGCTTTCTTT. This gives the protein CASSLEGQILNTEAFF.

This clonotype was detected ten times or more. The chain couples TRBV7-2 to TRBJ2-5; 7 nucleotides agree with TRBD1. Per the germline V gene, CDR1 is SGHTA and CDR2 is FQGNSA. The CDR3 has 14 amino acids. With 0 bases clipped from V and 6 bases from J, the junction kept 4 bases outside the gene matches. Here the CDR3 DNA reads TGTGCCAGCAGCTTAGCCAACAGGGGACAGACCCAGTACTTC. Its protein is CASSLANRGQTQYF.

This clonotype occurred many times. The chain carries TRBV5-1 and TRBJ2-1; D is possibly TRBD1 or TRBD2 (5 bases each). The V gene's germline CDR1 is SGHRS and CDR2 YFSETQ. The CDR3 has 15 residues. With 4 bases removed from V and 10 bases from J, the gap between germline ends came to 21 bases. The CDR3 protein is CASSLTKPGAGEQFF. CDR3 nucleotide sequence: TGCGCCAGCAGCCTAACTAAGCCCGGGGCCGGGGAGCAGTTCTTC.

This clonotype was observed at least ten times. This chain connects TRBV20-1 to TRBJ2-5; D gene uncertain. The CDR3 is 12 residues long. CDR1 DFQATT and CDR2 SNEGSKA come from the germline V gene (reference sequence). Trimming stripped 6 bases from V and 6 bases from J, with 14 bases between. The CDR3 DNA follows: TGCAGTGCCCCCCGGTCTCGGAAGACCCAGTACTTC. It encodes CSAPRSRKTQYF.

This clonotype was seen repeatedly, ten times or more. This rearrangement joins TRBV20-1 to TRBJ1-5; D may be TRBD1 (5 bases). Germline CDR1 DFQATT, CDR2 SNEGSKA (reference sequence). V shed 6 bases and J shed 8 bases, with 11 bases lying between them. CDR3 length equals 11 residues. Here the CDR3 DNA reads TGCAGTGCGGGGACTGCGAAGCCCCAGCATTTT. It encodes CSAGTAKPQHF.

In this sample, this clonotype turned up a few times. This rearrangement joins TRBV29-1 to TRBJ2-1, with a weak D call TRBD1 (6 bases). V shed 8 bases and J shed 5 bases, with 16 bases lying between them. Germline CDR1 reads SQVTM; CDR2 reads ANQGSEA. The CDR3 runs to 13 residues. The CDR3 coding sequence is TGCAGCATTAAGCTGGGGACAAACAATGAGCAGTTCTTC. This sequence encodes CSIKLGTNNEQFF.

The DNA for the CDR3 is TGTGCCTGGAGTGAAGGACTGGGGGGGAGTCCCCTCCACTTT. It yields the protein CAWSEGLGGSPLHF. This sequence joins TRBV30 and TRBJ1-6, with a weak D call TRBD1 (5 bases). Germline CDR1 GTSNPN, CDR2 SVGIG (reference sequence). The V end lost 1 base, the J end lost 13 bases, and 17 bases lay between the germline ends. The CDR3 is 14 amino acids.

This clonotype occurred many times. The V call is TRBV29-1, the J call TRBJ1-2; 9 nucleotides match TRBD1. The ends lost 7 bases at V and 7 bases at J; junction bases unmatched: 7. The CDR3 has 12 amino acids. Germline CDR1 and CDR2: SQVTM and ANQGSEA. This chain's CDR3 is CSAVQGAAGYTF. The CDR3 DNA reads as TGCAGCGCGGTACAGGGGGCGGCTGGCTACACCTTC.

This clonotype came up many times. The chain couples TRBV28 to TRBJ2-3, with D possibly TRBD2 on 6 matching bases. Germline CDR1 is MDHEN and CDR2 is SYDVKM. This CDR3 spans 13 amino acids. Trimming left V 2 bases short and J 7 bases short, with 10 bases between. CDR3 DNA sequence: TGTGCCAGCAGTTTACCTAGCGTTTATACGCAGTATTTT. Encoded protein: CASSLPSVYTQYF.

This clonotype was counted ten times or more. The rearrangement joins TRBV28 to TRBJ1-1, with a tentative D call TRBD1 (5 bases). V lost 5 bases to trimming and J lost 11 bases, with 21 bases between them. The CDR3 contains 14 residues. Germline CDR1 is MDHEN and CDR2 is SYDVKM. The CDR3 loop is CASSTEKRGLDAFF. CDR3 nucleotide sequence: TGTGCCAGCAGTACAGAAAAAAGGGGTCTTGACGCTTTCTTT.

This clonotype appeared many times. V usage is TRBV5-1 and J usage is TRBJ2-7, with D tentatively TRBD1 (7 bases). Trimming pared 4 bases from V and 5 bases from J, leaving 16 bases between. Germline values: CDR1 SGHRS, CDR2 YFSETQ. This CDR3 comprises 14 residues. CDR3: CASSPAGGTNEQYF. As DNA, the CDR3 is TGCGCCAGCAGCCCGGCAGGGGGGACAAACGAGCAGTACTTC.